These 8 T cell receptor beta chains were all obtained from the same sample, sequenced in a study of blood T cell repertoires in COVID-19. The protocol was immunoSEQ multiplex PCR, while the TCRdb copy is restricted to in-frame clones and leaves out a portion. The sample has roughly 150,000 clones, about 88% seen once. Sequencing used peripheral blood. The receptor source for this set is a man aged 45-60 years who had recovered from COVID-19.

The rearrangement joins TRBV3-1 (or the pseudogene TRBV3-2) to TRBJ1-3; no definite D call. V dropped 0 bases and J dropped 3 bases, with 9 bases sitting between them. CDR1 is LGHDT, CDR2 YNNKEL, per germline (reference sequence). The length of the CDR3 is 15 residues. CDR3 nucleotides: TGTGCCAGCAGCCAAGAAGGCGGTTTTGGAAACACCATATATTTT. As protein: CASSQEGGFGNTIYF.

Comments on this clone: Germline and junction disagree at one end, which may indicate a read error. CDR3 DNA sequence: TGCGCCACCAGTCCGGTGGTCCCCTACAATGAGCAGTTCTTC. Translating it yields CATSPVVPYNEQFF. The chain has TRBV10-1 and TRBJ2-1, with no clear D. This CDR3 has 14 amino acids. CDR1 and CDR2 from the germline V gene are WNHNN and SYGVQD (reference sequence).

The chain combines TRBV30 with TRBJ2-1; TRBD2 aligns across 12 bases. The CDR3 loop spans 15 amino acids. Germline CDR1 is GTSNPN and CDR2 is SVGIG (reference sequence). V shed 0 bases, J shed 7 bases, and the junction held 4 bases outside the gene matches. The CDR3: CAWSVLAGGPNEQFF. CDR3 DNA sequence: TGTGCCTGGAGTGTTCTAGCGGGGGGGCCAAATGAGCAGTTCTTC.

The gene calls are TRBV6-1 and TRBJ1-2, with 7 bases aligning to TRBD1. Trimming removed 2 bases from V and 0 bases from J; junction bases left unmatched: 3. The CDR3 length is 15 residues. Germline V gene sequence: CDR1 MNHNS, CDR2 SASEGT. Written as DNA, the CDR3 is TGTGCCAGCAGTGAAAGACAGGGCCCTAACTATGGCTACACCTTC. Translation: CASSERQGPNYGYTF.

The table lists this clone with many counts. The gene calls are TRBV25-1 and TRBJ2-7; D may be TRBD2 (5 bases). Germline V gene lookup returns CDR1 MGHDK and CDR2 SYGVNS. The CDR3 spans 12 residues. Trimming took off 1 base at V and 12 bases at J, with 13 bases between the two ends. Written as DNA, the CDR3 is TGTGCCAGCAGTGAATGGGTTGGGAGAGGGTACTTC. As protein: CASSEWVGRGYF.

This chain links TRBV12-3 or TRBV12-4 with TRBJ1-1, with no clear D. The CDR3 loop spans 12 amino acids. With 5 bases removed from V and 5 bases from J, the gap between germline ends came to 9 bases. The CDR3 reads CASSPFGTEAFF. The DNA of the CDR3 is TGTGCCAGCAGTCCATTCGGGACTGAAGCTTTCTTT.

This clone was counted only a few times. The chain carries TRBV5-4 and TRBJ2-1, with 7 bases that match TRBD2. V was clipped by 0 bases and J by 4 bases; unmatched bases: 13. The CDR3 covers 18 residues. Germline V gene lookup returns CDR1 SGHNT and CDR2 YYREEE (reference sequence). The CDR3 DNA follows: TGTGCCAGCAGCTTGGCCTCCGGGGGGTCCGCAATATACAATGAGCAGTTCTTC. Its protein product is CASSLASGGSAIYNEQFF.

This chain uses TRBV5-1 with TRBJ2-3; 10 positions agree with TRBD2. V shed 1 base, J shed 2 bases, and the junction held 10 bases outside the gene matches. This CDR3 spans 18 amino acids. CDR1 and CDR2 (germline): SGHRS, YFSETQ. DNA for the CDR3: TGCGCCAGCAGCTTGTTAAGGCTAGCGGGGGAGTCCACAGATACGCAGTATTTT. Amino acid sequence: CASSLLRLAGESTDTQYF.